Following are 20 T cell receptor beta chains from one sample sequenced in a study of shared clonotypes between healthy human individuals. Profiled with immunoSEQ multiplex PCR; TCRdb holds only in-frame clones, not every one. Here the sample spans about 1.5 million clones, 95% to 99% being singletons. The sequencing input was naive CD4+ T cells sorted from blood. The subset denotes: CD45RA+ positively selected. The receptor source for this set is a young man in good health.

The CDR3 DNA reads as TGTGCCAGCAGTCCGGGACAGGGGTACCAAGAGACCCAGTACTTC. Translated, it gives CASSPGQGYQETQYF. This chain joins TRBV6-5 and TRBJ2-5; TRBD1 matches at 10 bases. Germline V gene data show CDR1 as MNHEY and CDR2 as SVGAGI. J lost 0 bases, V lost 5 bases, and 3 bases had no gene match. This CDR3 region has 15 residues.

The CDR3 DNA reads TGTGCCAGCAGCTTACTTAGGGGTTCCCACGAGCAGTACTTC. It codes for CASSLLRGSHEQYF. V is TRBV7-2 and J is TRBJ2-7; tentatively, D is TRBD1 (5 bases). Trimming left V 2 bases short and J 5 bases short, with 13 bases between. Germline lookup yields CDR1 SGHTA and CDR2 FQGNSA. The CDR3 is 14 residues long.

The gene calls are TRBV11-2 and TRBJ2-7, with 7 nucleotides matching TRBD2. J lost 4 bases, V lost 5 bases, and 14 bases had no gene match. The germline V gene encodes CDR1 SGHAT and CDR2 FQNNGV. CDR3 length: 16 residues. The CDR3: CASSAAVASGLYEQYF. The DNA for the CDR3 is TGTGCCAGCAGCGCAGCCGTGGCTAGCGGTCTTTACGAGCAGTACTTC. Complete variable domain (other parts from reference TRBV11-2 and TRBJ2-7): EAGVAQSPRYKIIEKRQSVAFWCNPISGHATLYWYQQILGQGPKLLIQFQNNGVVDDSQLPKDRFSAERLKGVDSTLKIQPAKLEDSAVYLCASSAAVASGLYEQYFGPGTRLTVT.

The CDR3 bases are TGTGCCAGCAGCTTAGGTCCAGGCACTGAAGCTTTCTTT. This translates into CASSLGPGTEAFF. The J gene is TRBJ1-1, the V gene TRBV11-3; no reliable D call. The CDR3 contains 13 residues. The V end was cut by 1 base, the J end by 4 bases, with 7 bases between. Germline CDR1 and CDR2: SGHNT and YENEEA.

This chain joins TRBV18 and TRBJ2-2, with 7 bases lining up with TRBD1. The ends lost 6 bases at V and 3 bases at J; junction bases unmatched: 13. Germline V gene lookup returns CDR1 KGHSH and CDR2 LQKENI. This CDR3 region has 17 residues. CDR3 protein: CASSLIQGQPYTGELFF. In DNA, the CDR3 is TGTGCCAGCTCCTTAATCCAGGGACAGCCGTACACCGGGGAGCTGTTTTTT. The whole variable domain, remainder taken from reference TRBV18 and TRBJ2-2, is NAGVMQNPRHLVRRRGQEARLRCSPMKGHSHVYWYRQLPEEGLKFMVYLQKENIIDESGMPKERFSAEFPKEGPSILRIQQVVRGDSAAYFCASSLIQGQPYTGELFFGEGSRLTVL.

The chain carries TRBV2 and TRBJ1-5; a weak D match, TRBD1 (5 bases). The CDR3 covers 13 residues. The V and J ends lost 6 bases and 1 base respectively, with 7 bases between them. Germline V gives CDR1 SNHLY, CDR2 FYNNEI. The CDR3 spells CASRGPSNQPQHF. DNA for the CDR3: TGTGCCAGCAGGGGACCGAGCAATCAGCCCCAGCATTTT. Full variable domain (outside the CDR3, taken from reference TRBV2 and TRBJ1-5): EPEVTQTPSHQVTQMGQEVILRCVPISNHLYFYWYRQILGQKVEFLVSFYNNEISEKSEIFDDQFSVERPDGSNFTLKIRSTKLEDSAMYFCASRGPSNQPQHFGDGTRLSIL.

The chain links TRBV11-2 to TRBJ1-2; a possible D gene is TRBD1 (6 bases). Germline V gene sequence: CDR1 SGHAT, CDR2 FQNNGV. There are 15 residues in the CDR3. V lost 6 bases and J 2 bases, leaving 16 bases between the germline ends. The CDR3 nucleotides read TGTGCCAGCAGGCCAGTGGGGGGCGGAAACTATGGCTACACCTTC. Its protein is CASRPVGGGNYGYTF.

The chain recombines TRBV27 with TRBJ2-1; D is ambiguous. Germline V lookup: CDR1 MNHEY, CDR2 SMNVEV (reference sequence). The CDR3 spans 16 residues. V lost 5 bases and J lost 7, with 21 bases in between. In DNA form, the CDR3 reads TGTGCCAGCAGTCTGCCGCGGTGGGGTGGTACAAATGAGCAGTTCTTC. Protein: CASSLPRWGGTNEQFF.

Regarding this clone: This sample includes further DNA sequences coding for the same CDR3. The gene calls are TRBV19 and TRBJ1-5, with D uncertain. The germline CDR1 and CDR2 sequences are LNHDA and SQIVND (reference sequence). This CDR3 has 14 amino acids. Trimming took 2 bases from V and 6 from J, leaving 11 bases between them. The DNA of the CDR3 is TGTGCCAGTAGTATACCGGGATCGGGTCAGCCCCAGCATTTT. Translation gives CASSIPGSGQPQHF.

This chain joins TRBV19 and TRBJ1-3, with no clear D. Germline V lookup: CDR1 LNHDA, CDR2 SQIVND (reference sequence). This CDR3 has 14 residues. The V end lost 8 bases, the J end lost 0 bases, and 11 bases lay between the germline ends. The CDR3 loop reads CASGGQHSGNTIYF. DNA for the CDR3: TGTGCCAGTGGCGGGCAGCACTCTGGAAACACCATATATTTT.

The rearrangement joins TRBV28 to TRBJ2-1; 9 bases agree with TRBD2. V lost 8 bases, J lost 8 bases, and 13 bases stayed unmatched. In germline, CDR1 is MDHEN, CDR2 SYDVKM. The CDR3 has 15 amino acids. CDR3 DNA sequence: TGTGCCAGCGAATCGCTAGCGGGAATGGGCTATGAGCAGTTCTTC. Translating it yields CASESLAGMGYEQFF.

V usage is TRBV5-4 and J usage is TRBJ1-1; D not resolved. CDR1 SGHNT and CDR2 YYREEE come from the germline V gene (reference sequence). Deletions cut 3 bases from V and 1 base from J, with 16 bases between. CDR3 length: 16 residues. The CDR3 DNA follows: TGTGCCAGCAGCTCCGCCGTGTTCGACCGGAACACTGAAGCTTTCTTT. Amino acids: CASSSAVFDRNTEAFF.

The V gene is TRBV5-4, the J gene TRBJ2-7; D gene uncertain. From germline, CDR1 is SGHNT and CDR2 YYREEE (reference sequence). This CDR3 is 13 amino acids long. V was trimmed by 1 base and J by 5 bases, leaving 10 bases between them. The CDR3 DNA reads TGTGCCAGCAGCTTGACGACATCGGACGAGCAGTACTTC. Its translation: CASSLTTSDEQYF.

The chain has TRBV6-5 and TRBJ2-7; weak D call: TRBD1 (5 bases). Trimming removed 6 bases at V and 1 base at J, with 16 bases between. Per germline, CDR1 MNHEY and CDR2 SVGAGI. The CDR3 has 15 residues. Written as DNA, the CDR3 is TGTGCCAGCAGGTTGGTGGCAGGGTCGTCCTACGAGCAGTACTTC. Its protein is CASRLVAGSSYEQYF.

This clone has a single count. The chain is built from TRBV5-5 and TRBJ1-1; D possibly corresponds to TRBD1 (5 bases). In germline, CDR1 is SGHKS, CDR2 YYEKEE (reference sequence). The CDR3 has 14 amino acids. V was pared by 6 bases and J by 1 base, with 13 bases between. The CDR3 DNA reads TGTGCCAGCACCGCCGTGGGGGGGAACACTGAAGCTTTCTTT. Amino acids: CASTAVGGNTEAFF.

This chain connects TRBV29-1 to TRBJ1-2; 8 bases are shared with TRBD1. Germline V gives CDR1 SQVTM, CDR2 ANQGSEA. Trimming removed 0 bases from V and 4 bases from J; junction bases left unmatched: 10. The CDR3 runs 16 residues. Here the CDR3 reads CSVEDPSDRGGYGYTF. The CDR3 DNA reads as TGCAGCGTTGAAGACCCATCCGACAGGGGCGGCTATGGCTACACCTTC. Based on the CDR3 plus reference TRBV29-1 and TRBJ1-2, the full variable domain is SAVISQKPSRDICQRGTSLTIQCQVDSQVTMMFWYRQQPGQSLTLIATANQGSEATYESGFVIDKFPISRPNLTFSTLTVSNMSPEDSSIYLCSVEDPSDRGGYGYTFGSGTRLTVV.

This sequence joins TRBV6-4 and TRBJ2-7; D uncertain. The CDR3 has 13 residues. Trimming removed 4 bases at V and 0 bases at J, with 7 bases between. Germline values: CDR1 MRHNA, CDR2 SNTAGT. The CDR3 DNA sequence: TGTGCCAGCAGTGGCACAGTCTCCTACGAGCAGTACTTC. Translation gives CASSGTVSYEQYF.

The J gene is TRBJ2-1, the V gene TRBV7-8, with 10 positions matching TRBD2. Germline lookup yields CDR1 SGHVS and CDR2 FQNEAQ. CDR3 size: 16 residues. V trimming: 2 bases; J trimming: 6 bases; junction bases outside the gene matches: 7. The CDR3 region has the DNA TGTGCCAGCAGCTTACAGCGGGAGGGCGGTGGCAATGAGCAGTTCTTC. Translation gives CASSLQREGGGNEQFF. Based on the CDR3 plus reference TRBV7-8 and TRBJ2-1, the full variable domain is GAGVSQSPRYKVAKRGQDVALRCDPISGHVSLFWYQQALGQGPEFLTYFQNEAQLDKSGLPSDRFFAERPEGSVSTLKIQRTQQEDSAVYLCASSLQREGGGNEQFFGPGTRLTVL.

The chain carries TRBV7-2 and TRBJ2-3; no clear D. The V end lost 2 bases, the J end lost 7 bases, and 10 bases lay between the germline ends. This CDR3 contains 13 residues. Per germline, CDR1 SGHTA and CDR2 FQGNSA. CDR3: CASSLTQHYTQYF. The CDR3 coding sequence is TGTGCCAGCAGCTTAACCCAACATTATACGCAGTATTTT.

This chain links TRBV7-9 with TRBJ1-2, with a weak D call TRBD1 (5 bases). The V and J ends lost 7 bases and 4 bases respectively, with 13 bases between them. Germline CDR1 is SEHNR and CDR2 is FQNEAQ (reference sequence). CDR3 size: 13 residues. The CDR3 loop is CASNRDGPYGYTF. Written as DNA, the CDR3 is TGTGCCAGCAATAGGGACGGGCCCTATGGCTACACCTTC.